Listed here are 20 T cell receptor beta chains from one sample, sequenced in a study of early T cells in non-severe SARS-CoV-2 infection. From the 5' RACE reads, TCRdb called clonotypes with MiXCR, one entry per CDR3 protein. Found here are around 93,000 distinct CDR3 sequences, around 12% of them singletons; the top ten hold around 4.3%. Sample: whole blood, taken at baseline. These receptors came from an adult who was a healthcare worker with PCR-confirmed SARS-CoV-2 infection or an uninfected control (not recorded which).

Many counts were recorded for this clonotype. The genes are TRBV20-1 and TRBJ2-7; D is unclear. This CDR3 has 12 residues. Germline V gene lookup returns CDR1 DFQATT and CDR2 SNEGSKA (reference sequence). The ends were cut back, 3 bases at V and 7 bases at J, with 13 bases in the middle. The DNA of the CDR3 is TGCAGTGCTAGTAACCCTCTGCTGGAGCAGTACTTC. Translated: CSASNPLLEQYF.

This clonotype has a handful of counts. This sequence joins TRBV18 and TRBJ2-2; unclear D gene. The ends were cut back, 4 bases at V and 4 bases at J, with 7 bases in the middle. This CDR3 region has 13 residues. From germline, CDR1 is KGHSH and CDR2 LQKENI. The CDR3 sequence: CASSHPGTGELFF. CDR3 bases: TGTGCCAGCTCACACCCCGGCACCGGGGAGCTGTTTTTT. Full variable domain (missing parts from reference TRBV18 and TRBJ2-2): NAGVMQNPRHLVRRRGQEARLRCSPMKGHSHVYWYRQLPEEGLKFMVYLQKENIIDESGMPKERFSAEFPKEGPSILRIQQVVRGDSAAYFCASSHPGTGELFFGEGSRLTVL.

This chain joins TRBV4-1 and TRBJ2-3; 10 bases align to TRBD2. Germline loops: CDR1 MGHRA, CDR2 YSYEKL. Trimming at V came to 5 bases and at J to 5 bases, leaving 7 bases not matched to a gene. The CDR3 is made up of 15 amino acids. The CDR3 nucleotides read TGCGCCAGCAGCGGCACCGGGACTAGCGTAGATACGCAGTATTTT. Translating it yields CASSGTGTSVDTQYF.

This clonotype was counted a few times. This chain uses TRBV5-4 with TRBJ2-1; TRBD1 matches at 7 bases. The V gene end was trimmed by 5 bases and the J gene end by 0 bases; junction bases not matched to a gene: 5. There are 15 residues in the CDR3. Germline V gives CDR1 SGHNT, CDR2 YYREEE (reference sequence). CDR3 sequence reads: CASSPGTASYNEQFF. DNA of the CDR3: TGTGCCAGCAGTCCCGGGACAGCCTCCTACAATGAGCAGTTCTTC. The full variable domain, with the rest looked up from reference TRBV5-4 and TRBJ2-1, is ETGVTQSPTHLIKTRGQQVTLRCSSQSGHNTVSWYQQALGQGPQFIFQYYREEENGRGNFPPRFSGLQFPNYSSELNVNALELDDSALYLCASSPGTASYNEQFFGPGTRLTVL.

This clonotype was detected a few times. V and J are TRBV2 and TRBJ1-1; the match to TRBD1 covers 8 bases. The V gene's germline CDR1 is SNHLY and CDR2 FYNNEI. The CDR3 covers 14 residues. The J segment lost 1 base and the V segment lost 9 bases, leaving 7 bases of the junction unmatched. For the CDR3, the DNA is TGTGCCAGTGTCAGGGGGCTGACGAACACTGAAGCTTTCTTT. Amino acid sequence: CASVRGLTNTEAFF. The full variable domain, its missing parts supplied by reference TRBV2 and TRBJ1-1, is EPEVTQTPSHQVTQMGQEVILRCVPISNHLYFYWYRQILGQKVEFLVSFYNNEISEKSEIFDDQFSVERPDGSNFTLKIRSTKLEDSAMYFCASVRGLTNTEAFFGQGTRLTVV.

This clonotype was recorded many times. The rearrangement uses TRBV12-3 or TRBV12-4 and TRBJ2-1, with D maybe TRBD2 (7 bases). Trimming stripped 6 bases from V and 7 bases from J, with 19 bases between. The CDR3 has 15 amino acids. DNA of the CDR3: TGTGCCAGCAGCTCAACCCTAGGGGGGGGGAATGAGCAGTTCTTC. Its protein product is CASSSTLGGGNEQFF.

At least ten counts were recorded for this clonotype. The chain couples TRBV3-1 to TRBJ2-5, with 8 bases lining up with TRBD2. V gave up 1 base and J gave up 4 bases; unmatched junction bases: 5. The CDR3 runs 15 residues. Germline V gene lookup returns CDR1 LGHDT and CDR2 YNNKEL (reference sequence). CDR3: CASSQAGRVGETQYF. Here the CDR3 DNA reads TGTGCCAGCAGCCAAGCCGGGAGGGTGGGAGAGACCCAGTACTTC.

Only a few counts were recorded for this clonotype. This rearrangement joins TRBV5-6 to TRBJ2-1, with a tentative D call TRBD2 (6 bases). The CDR3 runs to 13 residues. V was pared by 1 base and J by 10 bases, with 12 bases between. CDR1 SGHDT and CDR2 YYEEEE come from the germline V gene. The CDR3 coding sequence is TGTGCCAGCAGCTTGTGGGACTTCGACGAGCAGTTCTTC. Residues: CASSLWDFDEQFF. Full variable domain (remainder filled in from reference TRBV5-6 and TRBJ2-1): DAGVTQSPTHLIKTRGQQVTLRCSPKSGHDTVSWYQQALGQGPQFIFQYYEEEERQRGNFPDRFSGHQFPNYSSELNVNALLLGDSALYLCASSLWDFDEQFFGPGTRLTVL.

There are a few counts of this clonotype. The chain employs TRBV5-5 and TRBJ1-4; 8 bases are shared with TRBD1. The CDR3 covers 16 residues. Germline V gives CDR1 SGHKS, CDR2 YYEKEE (reference sequence). With 3 bases clipped from V and 8 bases from J, the junction kept 12 bases outside the gene matches. The chain's CDR3 is CASSSAGGTGGEKLFF. The CDR3 nucleotides read TGTGCCAGCAGCTCGGCGGGAGGGACAGGTGGGGAAAAACTGTTTTTT.

This clonotype was recorded at least ten times. The rearrangement uses TRBV9 and TRBJ1-1; D is unresolved. CDR1 and CDR2 (germline): SGDLS, YYNGEE. V was trimmed by 0 bases and J by 1 base, leaving 7 bases between them. The length of the CDR3 is 14 residues. The CDR3 spells CASSVGRTNTEAFF. For the CDR3, the DNA is TGTGCCAGCAGCGTAGGGCGGACGAACACTGAAGCTTTCTTT. Looking up the rest from reference TRBV9 and TRBJ1-1 gives the full variable domain: DSGVTQTPKHLITATGQRVTLRCSPRSGDLSVYWYQQSLDQGLQFLIQYYNGEERAKGNILERFSAQQFPDLHSELNLSSLELGDSALYFCASSVGRTNTEAFFGQGTRLTVV.

In its sample, this clonotype was seen a few times. This CDR3 is CASSLRGRETQYF. Here the CDR3 DNA reads TGTGCCAGCAGCTTAAGGGGCCGAGAGACCCAGTACTTC. The V and J genes are TRBV7-9 and TRBJ2-5; possibly TRBD1 for D (5 bases). Deletions cut 2 bases from V and 4 bases from J, with 8 bases between. This CDR3 contains 13 residues. CDR1 is SEHNR, CDR2 FQNEAQ, per germline (reference sequence).

This clonotype appeared a few times. This CDR3 reads CANNGLAGGNEQFF. As DNA, the CDR3 is TGTGCCAACAACGGACTAGCGGGAGGCAATGAGCAGTTCTTC. V gene TRBV6-5 combines with J gene TRBJ2-1; 14 nucleotides line up with TRBD2. With 10 bases clipped from V and 6 bases from J, the junction kept 5 bases outside the gene matches. Germline CDR1 is MNHEY and CDR2 is SVGAGI. CDR3 length: 14 amino acids.

This clonotype was counted a few times. The gene calls are TRBV6-6 and TRBJ2-7; maybe TRBD1 (5 bases). Germline V gene lookup returns CDR1 MNHNY and CDR2 SVGAGI (reference sequence). Trimming took 6 bases from V and 2 from J, leaving 17 bases between them. The CDR3 consists of 15 residues. CDR3 nucleotides: TGTGCCAGCAGCCTCGGGCCCCTCAGGGCCTACGAGCAGTACTTC. It specifies CASSLGPLRAYEQYF.

This clonotype appeared a few times. This chain uses TRBV5-1 with TRBJ1-2, with TRBD1 matching over 7 bases. V trimming: 1 base; J trimming: 6 bases; junction bases outside the gene matches: 9. CDR1 and CDR2 (germline): SGHRS, YFSETQ. The CDR3 runs 15 residues. CDR3 sequence: CASSLTPDRVNGYTF. CDR3 sequence (DNA): TGCGCCAGCAGCTTGACCCCCGACAGGGTGAATGGCTACACCTTC. Full variable domain (outside the CDR3, taken from reference TRBV5-1 and TRBJ1-2): KAGVTQTPRYLIKTRGQQVTLSCSPISGHRSVSWYQQTPGQGLQFLFEYFSETQRNKGNFPGRFSGRQFSNSRSEMNVSTLELGDSALYLCASSLTPDRVNGYTFGSGTRLTVV.

The chain links TRBV4-2 to TRBJ2-3; 9 positions agree with TRBD2. Per germline, CDR1 LGHNA and CDR2 YNFKEQ. The CDR3 has 17 residues. V lost 0 bases, J lost 4 bases, and 8 bases stayed unmatched. The CDR3 spells CASSQDEGTSLPDTQYF. The DNA for the CDR3 is TGTGCCAGCAGCCAAGACGAAGGGACTAGCCTCCCAGATACGCAGTATTTT.

This clonotype turned up a few times. The chain uses TRBV5-6 and TRBJ2-3; no clear D. In germline, CDR1 is SGHDT, CDR2 YYEEEE. This CDR3 has 13 amino acids. V was cut by 2 bases and J by 3 bases, with 7 bases left in between. CDR3 protein: CASSLEETDTQYF. For the CDR3, the DNA is TGTGCCAGCAGCTTAGAGGAAACAGATACGCAGTATTTT.

V gene TRBV13 combines with J gene TRBJ2-1; 9 bases are shared with TRBD2. CDR3 length: 19 residues. The germline V gene encodes CDR1 PRHDT and CDR2 FYEKMQ (reference sequence). The trim removed 2 bases at V and 6 bases at J, leaving 17 bases unmatched. The DNA of the CDR3 is TGTGCCAGCAGCTTAAGATGGGGGAAAGCGGGAGGCCCGGGCAATGAGCAGTTCTTC. It encodes CASSLRWGKAGGPGNEQFF.

V gene TRBV10-3 combines with J gene TRBJ2-1, with TRBD2 matching 8 bases. Germline V gene sequence: CDR1 ENHRY, CDR2 SYGVKD. The CDR3 has 14 amino acids. V gave up 5 bases and J gave up 7 bases; unmatched junction bases: 7. In DNA, the CDR3 is TGTGCCATCAGTACTCTAGCGGGCCCGAATGAGCAGTTCTTC. This gives the protein CAISTLAGPNEQFF.

V gene TRBV3-1 combines with J gene TRBJ2-5, with 8 bases lining up with TRBD2. J was trimmed by 5 bases and V by 4 bases; bases with no gene match: 15. The CDR3 loop spans 17 amino acids. The V gene's germline CDR1 is LGHDT and CDR2 YNNKEL (reference sequence). The DNA of the CDR3 is TGTGCCAGCAGCCTGCTCGTCACTAGCGGACCGCGGGAGACCCAGTACTTC. Translation: CASSLLVTSGPRETQYF.

This clonotype was seen more than once but under ten times. The chain links TRBV30 to TRBJ1-5; D unclear. CDR3 length equals 15 residues. Trimming stripped 0 bases from V and 0 bases from J, with 9 bases between. CDR1 is GTSNPN and CDR2 is SVGIG in the germline V gene (reference sequence). The CDR3 region is CAWSVGGISNQPQHF. The CDR3 DNA sequence: TGTGCCTGGAGTGTAGGTGGAATTAGCAATCAGCCCCAGCATTTT.